This TCR beta chain was sequenced in a study of T cell repertoires in cytomegalovirus infection. Turning to the study itself: Public TCR beta signatures were indicative of both CMV infection and a matching HLA type.

Many counts were recorded for this clonotype. The antigen remains unidentified. TCRdb reprocessed the reads via MiXCR and lists one record per CDR3 protein. Of about 260,000 distinct CDR3 sequences listed, approximately 9% are singletons. Notes on the study in general: People with CMV and the relevant HLA were identified by cumulative public TCR beta family frequency. The study found HLA-C-restricted CMV-specific TCR beta clonotypes dominating the ex vivo response.

This CDR3 has 13 amino acids. CDR1 SGHTA and CDR2 FQGNSA come from the germline V gene. Trimming removed 5 bases at V and 2 bases at J, with 6 bases between. The receptor's source is a human donor in good health (CMV status not recorded). Some clones in this sample may be carry-over from other donors' samples. The sample was PBMCs. The rearrangement links TRBV7-2 to TRBJ2-2, with D unresolved. The CDR3 DNA is TGTGCCAGCAGCGTCGTAAACACCGGGGAGCTGTTTTTT. Translation gives CASSVVNTGELFF.